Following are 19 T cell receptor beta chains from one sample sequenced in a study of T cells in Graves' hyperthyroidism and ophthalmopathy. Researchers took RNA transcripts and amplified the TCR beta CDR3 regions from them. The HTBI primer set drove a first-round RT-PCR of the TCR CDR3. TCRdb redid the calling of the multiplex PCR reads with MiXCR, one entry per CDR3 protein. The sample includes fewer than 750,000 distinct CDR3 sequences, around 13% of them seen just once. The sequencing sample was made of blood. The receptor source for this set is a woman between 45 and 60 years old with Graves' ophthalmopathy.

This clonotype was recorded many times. The CDR3 DNA reads TGTGCCAGCAGCCATCGGACAGGGGGGTTGAACACCGGGGAGCTGTTTTTT. This gives the protein CASSHRTGGLNTGELFF. The V gene is TRBV7-8, the J gene TRBJ2-2, with 10 bases that match TRBD1. The CDR3 is 17 amino acids. Germline-derived CDR1 and CDR2 are SGHVS and FQNEAQ. Losses at the gene ends were 5 bases for V and 1 base for J; bases not matched to a gene: 7.

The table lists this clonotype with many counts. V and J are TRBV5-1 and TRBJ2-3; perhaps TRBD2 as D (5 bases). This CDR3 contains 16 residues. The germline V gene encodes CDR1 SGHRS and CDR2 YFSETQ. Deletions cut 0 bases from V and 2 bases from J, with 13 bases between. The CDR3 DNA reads TGCGCCAGCAGCTTGGCGTTAGCCGGGGTCACAGATACGCAGTATTTT. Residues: CASSLALAGVTDTQYF.

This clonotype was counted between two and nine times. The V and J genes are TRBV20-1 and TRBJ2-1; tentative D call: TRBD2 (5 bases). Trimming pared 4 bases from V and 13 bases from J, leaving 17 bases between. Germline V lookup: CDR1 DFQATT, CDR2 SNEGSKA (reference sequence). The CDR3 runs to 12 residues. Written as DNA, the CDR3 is TGCAGTGCTATCGGGCTAGCTGACAATCAGTTCTTC. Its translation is CSAIGLADNQFF.

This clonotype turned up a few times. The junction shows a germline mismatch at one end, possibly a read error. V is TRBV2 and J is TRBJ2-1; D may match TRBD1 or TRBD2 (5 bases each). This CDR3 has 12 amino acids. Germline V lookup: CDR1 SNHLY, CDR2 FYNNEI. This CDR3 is CASSGPGRLRIF. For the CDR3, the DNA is TGTGCCAGCAGTGGACCGGGGCGCCTAAGGATCTTC.

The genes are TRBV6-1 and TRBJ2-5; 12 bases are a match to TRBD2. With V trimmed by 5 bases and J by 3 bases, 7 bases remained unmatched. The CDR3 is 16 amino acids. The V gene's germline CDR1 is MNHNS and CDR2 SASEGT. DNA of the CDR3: TGTGCCAGCAGTCCTCCGGGACTAGCGGGTAAAGAGACCCAGTACTTC. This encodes CASSPPGLAGKETQYF.

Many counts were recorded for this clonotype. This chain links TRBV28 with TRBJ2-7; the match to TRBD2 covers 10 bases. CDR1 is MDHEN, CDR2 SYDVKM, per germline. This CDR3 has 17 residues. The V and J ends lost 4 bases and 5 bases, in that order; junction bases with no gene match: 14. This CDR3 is CASSSTLAGVPDNEQYF. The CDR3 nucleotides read TGTGCCAGCAGTTCCACCCTAGCGGGAGTCCCCGACAACGAGCAGTACTTC.

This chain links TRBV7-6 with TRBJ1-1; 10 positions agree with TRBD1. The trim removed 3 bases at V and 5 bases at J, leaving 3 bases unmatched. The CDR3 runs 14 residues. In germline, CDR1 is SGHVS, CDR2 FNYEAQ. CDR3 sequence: CASSLDRGITEAFF. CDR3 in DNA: TGTGCCAGCAGCTTGGACAGGGGGATAACTGAAGCTTTCTTT.

The DNA of the CDR3 is TGTGCTAGTGGTTTGGAGGTGGCTAGCGGGAGTATTGAGCAGTTCTTC. It yields the protein CASGLEVASGSIEQFF. The chain combines TRBV12-5 with TRBJ2-1; TRBD2 matches 10 bases. The CDR3 contains 16 residues. CDR1 LGHNT and CDR2 FRNRAP come from the germline V gene. The V gene end was trimmed by 1 base and the J gene end by 9 bases; junction bases not matched to a gene: 9.

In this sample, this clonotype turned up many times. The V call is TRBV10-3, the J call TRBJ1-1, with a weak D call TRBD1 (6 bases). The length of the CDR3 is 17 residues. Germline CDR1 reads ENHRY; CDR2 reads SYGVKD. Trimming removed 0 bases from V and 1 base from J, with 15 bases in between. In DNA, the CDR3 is TGTGCCATCAGTGAGTCAAGGGGGTCGATCTCGAACACTGAAGCTTTCTTT. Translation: CAISESRGSISNTEAFF.

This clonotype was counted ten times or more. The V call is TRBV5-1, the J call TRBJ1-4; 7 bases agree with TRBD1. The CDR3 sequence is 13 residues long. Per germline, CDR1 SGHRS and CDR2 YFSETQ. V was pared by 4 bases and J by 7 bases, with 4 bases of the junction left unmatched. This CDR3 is CASSADRVEKLFF. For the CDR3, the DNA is TGCGCCAGCAGCGCAGACAGGGTTGAAAAACTGTTTTTT.

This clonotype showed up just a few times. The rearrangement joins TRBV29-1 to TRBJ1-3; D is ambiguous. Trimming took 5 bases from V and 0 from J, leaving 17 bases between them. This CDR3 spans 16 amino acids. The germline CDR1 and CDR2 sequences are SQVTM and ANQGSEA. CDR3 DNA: TGCAGCGTTACCCCGAGCGGAACAGACTCTGGAAACACCATATATTTT. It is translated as CSVTPSGTDSGNTIYF.

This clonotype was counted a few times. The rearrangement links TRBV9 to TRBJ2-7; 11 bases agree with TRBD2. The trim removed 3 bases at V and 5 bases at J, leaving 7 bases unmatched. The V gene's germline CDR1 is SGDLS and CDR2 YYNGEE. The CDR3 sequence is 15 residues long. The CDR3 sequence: CASSGTSGSPHEQYF. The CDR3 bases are TGTGCCAGCAGCGGTACTAGCGGGAGTCCCCACGAGCAGTACTTC.

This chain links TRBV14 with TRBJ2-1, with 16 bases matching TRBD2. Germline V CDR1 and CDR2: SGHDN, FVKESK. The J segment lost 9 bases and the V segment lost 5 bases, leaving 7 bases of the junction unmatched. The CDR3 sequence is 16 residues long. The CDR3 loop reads CASSRGLAGGVGEQFF. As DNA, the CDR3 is TGTGCCAGCAGCAGGGGACTAGCGGGAGGGGTCGGTGAGCAGTTCTTC.

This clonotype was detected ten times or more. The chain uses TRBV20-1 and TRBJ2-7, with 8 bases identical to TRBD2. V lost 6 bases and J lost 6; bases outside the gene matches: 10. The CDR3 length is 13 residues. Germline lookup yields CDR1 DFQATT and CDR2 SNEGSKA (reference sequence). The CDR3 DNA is TGCAGTGCGACCGGGACTAGACCTCTCGAGCAGTACTTC. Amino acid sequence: CSATGTRPLEQYF.

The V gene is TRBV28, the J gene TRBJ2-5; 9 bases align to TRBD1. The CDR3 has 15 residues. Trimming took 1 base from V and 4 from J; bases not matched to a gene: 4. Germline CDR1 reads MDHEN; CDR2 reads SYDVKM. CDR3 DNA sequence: TGTGCCAGCAGTTTATACAGGGACAGGGCAGAGACCCAGTACTTC. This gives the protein CASSLYRDRAETQYF.

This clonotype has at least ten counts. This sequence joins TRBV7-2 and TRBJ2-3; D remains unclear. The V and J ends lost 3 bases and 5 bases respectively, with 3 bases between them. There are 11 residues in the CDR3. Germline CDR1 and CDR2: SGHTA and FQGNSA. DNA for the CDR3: TGTGCCAGCAGCTTGAGAGATACGCAGTATTTT. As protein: CASSLRDTQYF.

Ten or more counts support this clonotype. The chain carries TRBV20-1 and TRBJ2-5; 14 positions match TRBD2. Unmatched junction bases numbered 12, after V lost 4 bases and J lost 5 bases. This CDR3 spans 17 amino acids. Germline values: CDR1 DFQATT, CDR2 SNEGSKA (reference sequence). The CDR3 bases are TGCAGTGCTACCGGGACTAGCGGGAGTATAAGCAGGGAGACCCAGTACTTC. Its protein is CSATGTSGSISRETQYF.

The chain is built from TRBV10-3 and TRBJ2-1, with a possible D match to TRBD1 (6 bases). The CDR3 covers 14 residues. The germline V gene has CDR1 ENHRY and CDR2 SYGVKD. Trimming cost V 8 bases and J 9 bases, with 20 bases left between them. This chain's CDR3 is CAIVETGSLGEQFF. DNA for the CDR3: TGTGCCATCGTGGAGACAGGATCTTTGGGTGAGCAGTTCTTC.

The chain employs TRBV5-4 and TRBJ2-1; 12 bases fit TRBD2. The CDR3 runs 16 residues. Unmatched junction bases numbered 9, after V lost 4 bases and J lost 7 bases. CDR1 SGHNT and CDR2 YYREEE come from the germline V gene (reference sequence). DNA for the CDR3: TGTGCCAGCAGCCTCCGACTAGCGGGAGACTGGAATGAGCAGTTCTTC. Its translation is CASSLRLAGDWNEQFF.